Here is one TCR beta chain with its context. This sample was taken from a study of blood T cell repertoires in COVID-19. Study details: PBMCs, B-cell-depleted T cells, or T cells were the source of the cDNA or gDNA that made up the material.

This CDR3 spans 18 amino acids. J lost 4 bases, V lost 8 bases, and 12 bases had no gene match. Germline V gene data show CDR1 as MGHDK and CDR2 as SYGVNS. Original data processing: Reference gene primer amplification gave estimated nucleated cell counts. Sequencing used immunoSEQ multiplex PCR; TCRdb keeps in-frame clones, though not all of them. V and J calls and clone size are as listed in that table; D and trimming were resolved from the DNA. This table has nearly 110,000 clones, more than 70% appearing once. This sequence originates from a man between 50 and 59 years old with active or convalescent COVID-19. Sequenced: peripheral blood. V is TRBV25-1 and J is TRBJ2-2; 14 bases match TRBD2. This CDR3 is CASGDPGTSGRPTGELFF. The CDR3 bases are TGTGCCAGCGGGGATCCCGGGACTAGCGGGAGACCCACCGGGGAGCTGTTTTTT.